This T cell receptor (beta chain) was identified in a study of neurological immune-mediated disorders. This clonotype was counted at least ten times. The sample's time point: longitudinal time-point 3. The CDR3 runs to 14 residues. The V gene lost 2 bases and the J gene lost 5 bases, with 10 bases spanning the gap. TCRdb passed the 5' RACE reads through MiXCR, listing each CDR3 protein once. The sample holds about 84,000 distinct CDR3 sequences, about 4% seen once. The J gene is TRBJ2-1, the V gene TRBV12-3 or TRBV12-4; possible D gene TRBD2, 6 bases. The TCR comes from a woman aged 60-70 years with multiple sclerosis. Sequencing used PBMCs. As DNA, the CDR3 is TGTGCCAGCAGTTTATCCGCGGGGCACAATGAGCAGTTCTTC. It codes for CASSLSAGHNEQFF.